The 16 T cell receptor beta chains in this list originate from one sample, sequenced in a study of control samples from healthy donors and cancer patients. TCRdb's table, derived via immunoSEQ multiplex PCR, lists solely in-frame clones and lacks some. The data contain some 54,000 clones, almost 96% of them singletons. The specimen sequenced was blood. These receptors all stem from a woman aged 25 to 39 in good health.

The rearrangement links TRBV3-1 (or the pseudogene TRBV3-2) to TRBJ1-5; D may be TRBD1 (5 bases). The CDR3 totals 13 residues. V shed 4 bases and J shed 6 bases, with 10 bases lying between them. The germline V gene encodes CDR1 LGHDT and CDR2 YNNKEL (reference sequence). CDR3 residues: CASSLRGGQPQHF. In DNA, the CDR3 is TGTGCCAGCAGCCTAAGGGGTGGTCAGCCCCAGCATTTT.

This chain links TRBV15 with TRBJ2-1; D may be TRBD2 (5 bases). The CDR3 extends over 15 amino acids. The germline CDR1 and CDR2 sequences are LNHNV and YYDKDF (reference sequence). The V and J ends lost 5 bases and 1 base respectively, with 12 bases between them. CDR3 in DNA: TGTGCCACCAGCCTACGAGGGAGTTCCTACAATGAGCAGTTCTTC. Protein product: CATSLRGSSYNEQFF.

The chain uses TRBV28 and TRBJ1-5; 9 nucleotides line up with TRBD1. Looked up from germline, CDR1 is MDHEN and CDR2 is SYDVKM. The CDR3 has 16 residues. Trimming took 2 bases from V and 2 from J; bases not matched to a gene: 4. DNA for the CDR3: TGTGCCAGCAGTTTAGCCCACAGGGGGCGCAATCAGCCCCAGCATTTT. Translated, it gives CASSLAHRGRNQPQHF. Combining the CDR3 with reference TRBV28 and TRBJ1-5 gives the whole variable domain DVKVTQSSRYLVKRTGEKVFLECVQDMDHENMFWYRQDPGLGLRLIYFSYDVKMKEKGDIPEGYSVSREKKERFSLILESASTNQTSMYLCASSLAHRGRNQPQHFGDGTRLSIL.

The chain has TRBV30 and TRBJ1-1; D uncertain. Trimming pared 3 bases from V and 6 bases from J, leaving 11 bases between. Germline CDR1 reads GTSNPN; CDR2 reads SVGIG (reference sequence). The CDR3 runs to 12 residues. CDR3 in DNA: TGTGCCTGGAGCGAGGATTGGCCTGAAGCTTTCTTT. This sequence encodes CAWSEDWPEAFF.

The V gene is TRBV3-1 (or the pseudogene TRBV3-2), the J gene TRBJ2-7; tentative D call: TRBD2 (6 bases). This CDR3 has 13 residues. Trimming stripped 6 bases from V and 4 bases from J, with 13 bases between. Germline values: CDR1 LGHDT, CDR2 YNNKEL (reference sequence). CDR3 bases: TGTGCCAGCAGGAGGCGGGATGGTTACGAGCAGTACTTC. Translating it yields CASRRRDGYEQYF.

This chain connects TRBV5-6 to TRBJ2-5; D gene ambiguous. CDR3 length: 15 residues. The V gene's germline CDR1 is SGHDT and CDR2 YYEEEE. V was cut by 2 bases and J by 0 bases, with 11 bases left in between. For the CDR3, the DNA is TGTGCCAGCAGCTTCGTTGGCGGAAACCAAGAGACCCAGTACTTC. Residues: CASSFVGGNQETQYF.

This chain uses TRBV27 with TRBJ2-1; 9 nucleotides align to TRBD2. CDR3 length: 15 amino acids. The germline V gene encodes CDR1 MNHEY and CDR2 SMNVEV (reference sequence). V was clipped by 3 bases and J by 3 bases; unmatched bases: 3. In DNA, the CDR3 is TGTGCCAGCAGTTTTAAGACTAGCGGCTACAATGAGCAGTTCTTC. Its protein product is CASSFKTSGYNEQFF.

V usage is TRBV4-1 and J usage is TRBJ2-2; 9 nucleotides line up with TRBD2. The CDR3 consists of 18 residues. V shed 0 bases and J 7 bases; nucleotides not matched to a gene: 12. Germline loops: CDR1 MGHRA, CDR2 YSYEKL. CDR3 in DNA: TGCGCCAGCAGCCAAGAAGAGTGGGCTAGCGGGATGGGCGGGGAGCTGTTTTTT. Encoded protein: CASSQEEWASGMGGELFF.

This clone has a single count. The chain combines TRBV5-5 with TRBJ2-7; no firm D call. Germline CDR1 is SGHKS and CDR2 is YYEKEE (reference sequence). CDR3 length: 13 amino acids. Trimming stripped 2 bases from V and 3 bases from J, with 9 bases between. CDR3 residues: CASSFAINYEQYF. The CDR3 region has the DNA TGTGCCAGCAGCTTTGCGATAAACTACGAGCAGTACTTC.

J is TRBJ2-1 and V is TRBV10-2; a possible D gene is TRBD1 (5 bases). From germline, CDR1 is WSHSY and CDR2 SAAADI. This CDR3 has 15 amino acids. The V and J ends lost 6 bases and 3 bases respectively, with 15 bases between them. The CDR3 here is CASSAPTGLYNEQFF. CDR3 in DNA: TGCGCCAGCAGCGCACCTACAGGTCTCTACAATGAGCAGTTCTTC.

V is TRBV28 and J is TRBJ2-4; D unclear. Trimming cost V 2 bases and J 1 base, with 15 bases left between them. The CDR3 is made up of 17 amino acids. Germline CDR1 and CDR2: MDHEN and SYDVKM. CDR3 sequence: CASSLSRYSGAKNIQYF. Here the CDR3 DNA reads TGTGCCAGCAGTTTAAGTCGTTACTCCGGGGCCAAAAACATTCAGTACTTC.

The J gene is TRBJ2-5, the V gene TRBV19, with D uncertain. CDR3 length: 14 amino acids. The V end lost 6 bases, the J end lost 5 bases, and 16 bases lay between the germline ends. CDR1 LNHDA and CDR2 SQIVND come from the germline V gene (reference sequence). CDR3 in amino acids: CASRGMAGSETQYF. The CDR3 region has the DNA TGTGCCAGTAGGGGGATGGCAGGCAGCGAGACCCAGTACTTC.

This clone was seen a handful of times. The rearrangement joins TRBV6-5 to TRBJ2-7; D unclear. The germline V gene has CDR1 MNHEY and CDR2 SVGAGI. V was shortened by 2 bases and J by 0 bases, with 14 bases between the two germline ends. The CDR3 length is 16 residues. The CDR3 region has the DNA TGTGCCAGCAGTTACGTGGGCGGCACAAGCTCCTACGAGCAGTACTTC. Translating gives CASSYVGGTSSYEQYF.

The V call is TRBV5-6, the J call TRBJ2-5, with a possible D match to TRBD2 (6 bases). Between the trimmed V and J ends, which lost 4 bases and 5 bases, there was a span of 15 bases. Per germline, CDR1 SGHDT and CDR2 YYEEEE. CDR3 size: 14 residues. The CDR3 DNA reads TGTGCCAGCAGCGCCGGTGGGACTCCGGAGACCCAGTACTTC. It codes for CASSAGGTPETQYF.

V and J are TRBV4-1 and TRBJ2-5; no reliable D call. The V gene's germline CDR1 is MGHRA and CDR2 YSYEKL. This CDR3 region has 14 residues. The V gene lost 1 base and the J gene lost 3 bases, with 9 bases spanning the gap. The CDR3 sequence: CASSQGPVEETQYF. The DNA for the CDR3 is TGCGCCAGCAGCCAAGGTCCAGTCGAAGAGACCCAGTACTTC.

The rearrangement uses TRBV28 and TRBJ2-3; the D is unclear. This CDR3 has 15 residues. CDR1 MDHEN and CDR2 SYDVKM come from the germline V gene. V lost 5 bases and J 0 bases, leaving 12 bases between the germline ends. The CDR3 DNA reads TGTGCCAGCAGTAAAGTGATTACTAGCACAGATACGCAGTATTTT. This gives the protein CASSKVITSTDTQYF.